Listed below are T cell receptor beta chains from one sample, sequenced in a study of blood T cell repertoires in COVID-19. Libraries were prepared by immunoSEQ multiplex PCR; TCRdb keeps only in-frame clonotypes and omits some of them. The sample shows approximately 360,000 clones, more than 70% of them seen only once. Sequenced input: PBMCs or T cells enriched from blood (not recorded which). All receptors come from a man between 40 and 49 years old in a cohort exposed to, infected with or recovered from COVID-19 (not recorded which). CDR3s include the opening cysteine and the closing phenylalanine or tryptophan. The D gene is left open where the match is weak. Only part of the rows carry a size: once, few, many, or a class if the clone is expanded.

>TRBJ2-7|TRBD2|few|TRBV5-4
TGTGCCAGCAGCTCTAGCGGGTCCGGGCAGTACTTC
CASSSSGSGQYF
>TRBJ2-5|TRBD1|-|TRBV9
TGTGCCAGCAGCTCGGGACCGGGACAGGTAAAGGAGACCCAGTACTTC
CASSSGPGQVKETQYF
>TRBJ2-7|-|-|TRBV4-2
TGTGCCAGCAGCCAAGAGGGGCGGGACTACGAGCAGTACTTC
CASSQEGRDYEQYF
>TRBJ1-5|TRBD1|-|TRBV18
TGTGCCAGCTCACCACCGGACAGGGGTCAGCCCCAGCATTTT
CASSPPDRGQPQHF
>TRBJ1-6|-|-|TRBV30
TGTGCCTGGAGTGTGTCGCACTCTCTTCGGAATTCACCCCTCCACTTT
CAWSVSHSLRNSPLHF
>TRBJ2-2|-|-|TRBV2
TGTGCCAGCAGTGGGGACATGGGAAACACCGGGGAGCTGTTTTTT
CASSGDMGNTGELFF
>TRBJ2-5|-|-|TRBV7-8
TGTGCCAGCAGCTTTCTGTTCCAAGAGACCCAGTACTTC
CASSFLFQETQYF
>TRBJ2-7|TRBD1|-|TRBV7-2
TGTGCCAGCAGCATCCAGGGGGCCGTCGAGCAGTACTTC
CASSIQGAVEQYF
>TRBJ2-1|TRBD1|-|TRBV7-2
TGTGCCAGCAGCTTACCCAAGGACAGGGGATGGAGCTCCTACAATGAGCAGTTCTTC
CASSLPKDRGWSSYNEQFF
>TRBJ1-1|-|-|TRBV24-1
TGTGCCACCAACGGGGGAATCAACACTGAAGCTTTCTTT
CATNGGINTEAFF
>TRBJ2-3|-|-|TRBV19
TGTGCCAGTAATCGGAGGAGCGGCCGGGCCACAGATACGCAGTATTTT
CASNRRSGRATDTQYF
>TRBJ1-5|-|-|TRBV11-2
TGTGCCAGCAGCTTGTATGCGGGGGGACGCAATCAGCCCCAGCATTTT
CASSLYAGGRNQPQHF
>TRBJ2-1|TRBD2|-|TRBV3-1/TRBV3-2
TGTGCCAGCCGTAGGACTAGCGGCCGCTACAATGAGCAGTTCTTC
CASRRTSGRYNEQFF
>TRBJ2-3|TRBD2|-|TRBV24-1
TGTGCCACCAGTGACCCACTCGACAGACTAGCGGGAACAGATACGCAGTATTTT
CATSDPLDRLAGTDTQYF
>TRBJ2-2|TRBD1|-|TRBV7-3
TGTGCCAGCAGCGTGGGACAGGTGGGGTCCGGGGAGCTGTTTTTT
CASSVGQVGSGELFF
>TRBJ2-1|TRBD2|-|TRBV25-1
TGTGCCAGCAGTGAATTGGCGGGAGTCTACAATGAGCAGTTCTTC
CASSELAGVYNEQFF
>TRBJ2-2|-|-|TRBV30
TGTGCCGGGAACTCAGGGCCCGCGCACACCGGGGAGCTGTTTTTT
CAGNSGPAHTGELFF
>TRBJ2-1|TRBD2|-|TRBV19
TGTGCCAGTAGTACTCGTACTAGCGGGAGTGGCTATGAGCAGTTCTTC
CASSTRTSGSGYEQFF
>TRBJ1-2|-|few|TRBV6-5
TGTGCCAGCATTGCCGGGGAAATTAACTATGGCTACACCTTC
CASIAGEINYGYTF
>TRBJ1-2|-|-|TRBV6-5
TGTGCCAGCAGTTACTCGAGCGATTCTGCTGGCTACACCTTC
CASSYSSDSAGYTF
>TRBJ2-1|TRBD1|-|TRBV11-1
TGTGCCAGCAGCAAACAGGGGGCTAGACGCCGCAATGAGCAGTTCTTC
CASSKQGARRRNEQFF
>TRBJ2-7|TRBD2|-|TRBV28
TGTGCCAGCAGAAGGACTAGCGGGAACGAGCAGTACTTC
CASRRTSGNEQYF
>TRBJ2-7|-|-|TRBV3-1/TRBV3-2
TGTGCCAGCAGCCAAGGTCGCAGGGGCACCTACGAGCAGTACTTC
CASSQGRRGTYEQYF
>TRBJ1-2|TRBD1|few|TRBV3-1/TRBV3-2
TGTGCCAGCAGCCAAGCCGGGGGGATGGGACAGGGGCCATCTGGCTACACCTTC
CASSQAGGMGQGPSGYTF
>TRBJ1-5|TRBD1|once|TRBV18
TGTGCCAGCTCACCTGGGACAGGGGATCAGCCCCAGCATTTT
CASSPGTGDQPQHF
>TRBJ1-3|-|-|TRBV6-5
TGTGCCAGCAGTTACTCGACTGGGGGGACTGGAAACACCATATATTTT
CASSYSTGGTGNTIYF
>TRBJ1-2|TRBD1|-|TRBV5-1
TGCGCCAGCGGACCCAACAGGGGCGGCTATGGCTACACCTTC
CASGPNRGGYGYTF
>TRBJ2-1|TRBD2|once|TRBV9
TGTGCCAGCAGCGTAAGTGGACTAGCGGGAGTCAATGAGCAGTTCTTC
CASSVSGLAGVNEQFF
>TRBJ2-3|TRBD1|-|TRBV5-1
TGCGCCAGCAGCCCGGACAGGGTACGAGATACGCAGTATTTT
CASSPDRVRDTQYF
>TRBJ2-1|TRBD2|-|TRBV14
TGTGCCAGCAGCCAAGATCTCGGACTAGCGGGAGGGGGTGAGCAGTTCTTC
CASSQDLGLAGGGEQFF
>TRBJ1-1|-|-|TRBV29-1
TGCAGCGTAGCTAGACAGGAGCAGAACACTGAAGCTTTCTTT
CSVARQEQNTEAFF
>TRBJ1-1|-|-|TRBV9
TGTGCCAGCAGCGTGGGGCGACACACTGAAGCTTTCTTT
CASSVGRHTEAFF
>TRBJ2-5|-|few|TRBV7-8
TGTGCCAGCAGCTCTAGACAGGCCCCGTACCAAGAGACCCAGTACTTC
CASSSRQAPYQETQYF
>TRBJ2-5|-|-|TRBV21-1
TGTGCCAGCAGCGCCCAGGGGCTCGGCGGGGGCGAGACCCAGTACTTC
CASSAQGLGGGETQYF
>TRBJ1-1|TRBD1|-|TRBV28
TGTGCCAGCAGCCTGTACCAGGGGGCCCGTGAAGCTTTCTTT
CASSLYQGAREAFF
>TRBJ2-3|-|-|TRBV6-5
TGTGCCAGCAGTTACCCGGGAACAGGGCGAGATACGCAGTATTTT
CASSYPGTGRDTQYF
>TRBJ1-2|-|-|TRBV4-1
TGCGCCAGCAGCCAAGTATACAGTGAGCGGGAAGGTGGCTACACCTTC
CASSQVYSEREGGYTF
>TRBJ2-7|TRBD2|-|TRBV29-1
TGCAGCGTTGTTAGCGGGAGGAGCACCTACGAGCAGTACTTC
CSVVSGRSTYEQYF
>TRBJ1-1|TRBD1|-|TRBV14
TGTGCCAGCAGCCAGCACCGGGACAGGGGGACTGAAGCTTTCTTT
CASSQHRDRGTEAFF
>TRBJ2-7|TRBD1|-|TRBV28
TGTGCCAGCAGTTCGACAGGGGTTTCCTACGAGCAGTACTTC
CASSSTGVSYEQYF
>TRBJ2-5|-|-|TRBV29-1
TGCAGCTTTGAAACTGGGGGGAAAGAGACCCAGTACTTC
CSFETGGKETQYF
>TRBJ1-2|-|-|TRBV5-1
TGCGCCAGCAGCTTGGGTGCAGGGGCGGCCGGCTACACCTTC
CASSLGAGAAGYTF
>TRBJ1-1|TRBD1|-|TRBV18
TGTGCCAGCTCACGACGGGGACAGAGACTGAACACTGAAGCTTTCTTT
CASSRRGQRLNTEAFF
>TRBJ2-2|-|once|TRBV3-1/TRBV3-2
TGTGCCAGCAGCCACCCCCCCATCCCCGGGGAGCTGTTTTTT
CASSHPPIPGELFF
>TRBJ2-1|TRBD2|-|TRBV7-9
TGTGCCAGCAGCCCGGGACTAGCGGGAGGGGAATACAATGAGCAGTTCTTC
CASSPGLAGGEYNEQFF
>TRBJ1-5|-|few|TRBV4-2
TGTGCCAGCAGCCGAACACAGGGAGAGGGACAGCCCCAGCATTTT
CASSRTQGEGQPQHF
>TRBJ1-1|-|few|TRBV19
TGTGCCAGTCACAGGCGGCAGGGGAACACTGAAGCTTTCTTT
CASHRRQGNTEAFF
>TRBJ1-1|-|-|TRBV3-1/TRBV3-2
TGTGCCAGCAGCCAACGGGAGAACACTGAAGCTTTCTTT
CASSQRENTEAFF
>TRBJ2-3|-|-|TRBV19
TGTGCCAGTAGTATAGATCCGGGGACAGATACGCAGTATTTT
CASSIDPGTDTQYF
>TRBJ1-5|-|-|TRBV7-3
TGTGCCAGCAGCCAAGGGGTAGGTCAGCCCCAGCATTTT
CASSQGVGQPQHF
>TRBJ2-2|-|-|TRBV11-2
TGTGCCAGCAGCCAGGGTATGGCGGGAATAAGCGGGGAGCTGTTTTTT
CASSQGMAGISGELFF
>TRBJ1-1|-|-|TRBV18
TGTGCCAGCTCACCACGGGAGTTGAACACTGAAGCTTTCTTT
CASSPRELNTEAFF
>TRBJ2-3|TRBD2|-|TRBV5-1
TGCGCCAGCGGGACTAGCGACACAGATACGCAGTATTTT
CASGTSDTDTQYF
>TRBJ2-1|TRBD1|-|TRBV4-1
TGCGCCAGCAGTCGGACAGGGACGGACAATGAGCAGTTCTTC
CASSRTGTDNEQFF